One sample yielded the 26 T cell receptor beta chains listed below, sequenced in a study of post-analysis software for immune sequencing data. Their antigen targets remain unknown. Study results and limitations: Higher frequency in patients than in controls was seen for about five TRBV segments, with TRBV5-6, TRBV5-1 and TRBV20-1 among them.

Every TCR beta cDNA library bore unique molecular identifiers. TCRdb redid the calling of the PCR reads with MiXCR, one entry per CDR3 protein. The sample includes about 540,000 distinct CDR3 sequences, 34% of them seen just once. The sequencing input was blood. All receptors come from a girl aged 2 to 17 with multiple sclerosis.

The chain is built from TRBV20-1 and TRBJ1-5; possibly TRBD1 for D (5 bases). The CDR3 runs 16 residues. The germline gives CDR1 DFQATT, CDR2 SNEGSKA (reference sequence). The V and J ends lost 5 bases and 6 bases respectively, with 23 bases between them. For the CDR3, the DNA is TGCAGTGCTGAAGAAGTCAGGGCTACATGGGGTCAGCCCCAGCATTTT. It yields the protein CSAEEVRATWGQPQHF.

Turning to this clonotype: One junction end disagrees with the germline gene, perhaps due to a read error. The chain employs TRBV12-3 or TRBV12-4 and TRBJ2-5; 9 positions match TRBD2. CDR3 length equals 16 residues. CDR3 sequence (DNA): TGTGCCAGCGGTTTAAGTAGCGGGGGTTTTCAAGAGACCCAGTACTTC. This sequence encodes CASGLSSGGFQETQYF.

The table lists this clonotype with a count of one. DNA of the CDR3: TGTGCCAGCAAGGCAGAACAAGAGACCCAGTACTTC. Protein sequence: CASKAEQETQYF. This sequence joins TRBV7-9 and TRBJ2-5; D gene uncertain. The CDR3 is 12 amino acids. Germline-derived CDR1 and CDR2 are SEHNR and FQNEAQ (reference sequence). Trimming removed 7 bases from V and 2 bases from J, with 8 bases in between. Variable domain in full (rest from reference TRBV7-9 and TRBJ2-5): DTGVSQNPRHKITKRGQNVTFRCDPISEHNRLYWYRQTLGQGPEFLTYFQNEAQLEKSRLLSDRFSAERPKGSFSTLEIQRTEQGDSAMYLCASKAEQETQYFGPGTRLLVL.

The V call is TRBV3-1, the J call TRBJ1-6; 9 nucleotides agree with TRBD1. Trimming at V came to 3 bases and at J to 5 bases, leaving 8 bases not matched to a gene. CDR1 is LGHDT and CDR2 is YNNKEL in the germline V gene (reference sequence). The CDR3 has 17 residues. The CDR3 region is CASSHFAGTGHNSPLHF. The DNA of the CDR3 is TGTGCCAGCAGCCACTTCGCCGGGACAGGGCATAATTCACCCCTCCACTTT.

The sample holds a few counts of this clonotype. This CDR3 reads CASSYSKGNQRTLHF. Here the CDR3 DNA reads TGTGCCAGCAGTTACTCGAAAGGGAACCAACGGACCCTCCACTTT. The gene calls are TRBV6-5 and TRBJ1-6; D remains unclear. CDR1 is MNHEY, CDR2 SVGAGI, per germline. V lost 0 bases and J 14 bases, leaving 17 bases between the germline ends. CDR3 length equals 15 residues.

In this sample, this clonotype turned up many times. The V call is TRBV9, the J call TRBJ1-2, with unresolved D. Trimming pared 0 bases from V and 4 bases from J, leaving 16 bases between. The CDR3 consists of 16 residues. Germline CDR1 and CDR2: SGDLS and YYNGEE. CDR3 amino acids: CASSVDWVEGRYGYTF. CDR3 bases: TGTGCCAGCAGCGTAGATTGGGTTGAGGGCCGCTATGGCTACACCTTC.

This clonotype has just a few counts. The chain recombines TRBV20-1 with TRBJ2-1, with 8 bases aligning to TRBD2. CDR3 length: 15 residues. Trimming at V came to 3 bases and at J to 3 bases, leaving 7 bases not matched to a gene. Germline CDR1 reads DFQATT; CDR2 reads SNEGSKA (reference sequence). The CDR3, as DNA: TGCAGTGCTAGGAACTTAGCGGGGCGCTACAATGAGCAGTTCTTC. It yields the protein CSARNLAGRYNEQFF.

The chain recombines TRBV7-8 with TRBJ2-3; TRBD2 matches 9 bases. Losses at the gene ends were 5 bases for V and 0 bases for J; bases not matched to a gene: 9. The CDR3 spans 17 residues. Germline CDR1 reads SGHVS; CDR2 reads FQNEAQ. The CDR3 reads CASSPRRLAVSTDTQYF. CDR3 bases: TGTGCCAGCAGCCCGCGCCGACTAGCGGTTAGCACAGATACGCAGTATTTT. Variable domain in full (rest from reference TRBV7-8 and TRBJ2-3): GAGVSQSPRYKVAKRGQDVALRCDPISGHVSLFWYQQALGQGPEFLTYFQNEAQLDKSGLPSDRFFAERPEGSVSTLKIQRTQQEDSAVYLCASSPRRLAVSTDTQYFGPGTRLTVL.

This clonotype has more than one count but fewer than ten. The chain uses TRBV6-5 and TRBJ2-7; the D is unclear. V lost 6 bases, J lost 1 base, and 13 bases lay in between. This CDR3 spans 14 amino acids. The germline V gene has CDR1 MNHEY and CDR2 SVGAGI. This CDR3 reads CASRNTRYSYEQYF. The CDR3 nucleotides read TGTGCCAGCAGGAATACCAGGTATTCCTACGAGCAGTACTTC.

The rearrangement uses TRBV7-3 and TRBJ2-7; a weak D match, TRBD1 (5 bases). Germline V CDR1 and CDR2: SGHTA, FQGTGA. The V end was cut by 2 bases, the J end by 2 bases, with 13 bases between. The CDR3 has 15 amino acids. The CDR3 reads CASSLSRGLPYEQYF. CDR3 coding DNA: TGTGCCAGCAGCTTATCAAGGGGTTTACCCTACGAGCAGTACTTC.

The rearrangement links TRBV2 to TRBJ1-4; 7 nucleotides align to TRBD1. The CDR3 loop spans 14 amino acids. Germline CDR1 SNHLY, CDR2 FYNNEI. The J segment lost 11 bases and the V segment lost 7 bases, leaving 13 bases of the junction unmatched. The CDR3 DNA is TGTGCCAGCACATCGTTTGAGGGGGCGATCAAACTGTTTTTT. It specifies CASTSFEGAIKLFF.

The chain links TRBV5-6 to TRBJ2-1, with 16 bases identical to TRBD2. The CDR3 length is 19 residues. CDR1 is SGHDT, CDR2 YYEEEE, per germline. V shed 0 bases, J shed 0 bases, and the junction held 3 bases outside the gene matches. CDR3 coding DNA: TGTGCCAGCAGCTTGGCGGGACTAGCGGGGGGGAGCTCCTACAATGAGCAGTTCTTC. It translates to CASSLAGLAGGSSYNEQFF.

In its sample, this clonotype was seen a few times. The genes are TRBV20-1 and TRBJ2-3; D call uncertain. CDR1 DFQATT and CDR2 SNEGSKA come from the germline V gene (reference sequence). V was clipped by 2 bases and J by 5 bases, with 17 bases between them. The CDR3 runs to 15 residues. The DNA of the CDR3 is TGCAGTGCTAGACCCGCGACCCGTGCACTAGATACGCAGTATTTT. This codes for CSARPATRALDTQYF.

CDR3 nucleotides: TGTGCCAGCACCCCTCAGGGAGACGGGACAGATACGCAGTATTTT. Translation gives CASTPQGDGTDTQYF. This chain joins TRBV12-3 or TRBV12-4 and TRBJ2-3; D tentatively reads TRBD1 or TRBD2 (5 bases each). This CDR3 comprises 15 residues. V lost 7 bases to trimming and J lost 3 bases, with 17 bases between them.

In regard to this clonotype: The junction departs from the called germline gene at one end, perhaps through a read error. The chain has TRBV20-1 and TRBJ2-6, with D possibly matching TRBD1 (5 bases). This CDR3 spans 15 amino acids. Germline V gives CDR1 DFQATT, CDR2 SNEGSKA (reference sequence). This chain's CDR3 is CSARVGSSGANVRTF. The CDR3 region has the DNA TGCAGTGCTAGAGTGGGTAGCTCTGGGGCCAACGTCCGGACTTTC.

In this sample, this clonotype turned up a few times. The chain links TRBV6-5 to TRBJ2-1; D possibly corresponds to TRBD2 (7 bases). Trimming took off 2 bases at V and 5 bases at J, with 13 bases between the two ends. CDR3 length: 15 amino acids. CDR1 and CDR2 (germline): MNHEY, SVGAGI. CDR3 sequence reads: CASSYMGGADNEQFF. CDR3 coding DNA: TGTGCCAGCAGTTACATGGGGGGGGCCGACAATGAGCAGTTCTTC.

The CDR3 loop is CASSAEKGADEQYF. DNA for the CDR3: TGTGCCAGCAGTGCCGAAAAGGGGGCCGACGAGCAGTACTTC. The rearrangement links TRBV6-6 to TRBJ2-5; the match to TRBD1 covers 7 bases. The J call may be incorrect, as the DNA end agrees better with TRBJ2-7. Germline CDR1 reads MNHNY; CDR2 reads SVGAGI (reference sequence). The CDR3 extends over 14 amino acids.

This clonotype has only a few counts. The rearrangement uses TRBV5-1 and TRBJ2-5; tentative D call: TRBD2 (7 bases). V was shortened by 0 bases and J by 2 bases, with 11 bases between the two germline ends. Germline CDR1 reads SGHRS; CDR2 reads YFSETQ. The length of the CDR3 is 15 residues. The CDR3: CASSLEGGTQETQYF. The CDR3 nucleotides are TGCGCCAGCAGCTTGGAGGGGGGGACACAAGAGACCCAGTACTTC.

V usage is TRBV7-9 and J usage is TRBJ2-7, with D possibly being TRBD2 (5 bases). Germline-derived CDR1 and CDR2 are SEHNR and FQNEAQ (reference sequence). V was trimmed by 4 bases and J by 5 bases, leaving 21 bases between them. The CDR3 is 16 residues long. The CDR3 region has the DNA TGTGCCAGCAGCTCCCACCGGAGGCTAGAGGGCCACGAGCAGTACTTC. This encodes CASSSHRRLEGHEQYF.

This chain connects TRBV18 to TRBJ1-1; D is undetermined. This CDR3 is 13 amino acids long. The germline V gene has CDR1 KGHSH and CDR2 LQKENI. V was shortened by 3 bases and J by 7 bases, with 12 bases between the two germline ends. CDR3: CASSPAFRSEAFF. The CDR3 DNA follows: TGTGCCAGCTCACCGGCTTTCCGCAGTGAAGCTTTCTTT. Drawing the rest from reference TRBV18 and TRBJ1-1, the complete variable domain is NAGVMQNPRHLVRRRGQEARLRCSPMKGHSHVYWYRQLPEEGLKFMVYLQKENIIDESGMPKERFSAEFPKEGPSILRIQQVVRGDSAAYFCASSPAFRSEAFFGQGTRLTVV.

Note on this clonotype: Because it lacks the conserved phenylalanine or tryptophan at the end, this CDR3 is likely a read error. The rearrangement joins TRBV7-8 to TRBJ2-1, with D hard to call. V lost 10 bases, J lost 6 bases, and 16 bases lay in between. Germline values: CDR1 SGHVS, CDR2 FQNEAQ. The CDR3 sequence is 13 residues long. The CDR3 coding sequence is TGTGCCATGGCTGGTCAAGGGCGCAATGAGCAGTTCTCC. As protein: CAMAGQGRNEQFS.

The V gene is TRBV7-6, the J gene TRBJ2-7, with D possibly TRBD2 on 5 matching bases. Trimming left V 5 bases short and J 3 bases short, with 20 bases between. The CDR3 has 16 amino acids. CDR1 SGHVS and CDR2 FNYEAQ come from the germline V gene. This CDR3 is CASSPLPRTPRYEQYF. CDR3 DNA sequence: TGTGCCAGCAGCCCACTTCCGCGGACTCCTCGCTACGAGCAGTACTTC.

This clonotype was detected a few times. The chain links TRBV5-1 to TRBJ2-1; TRBD2 agrees at 8 bases. The germline V gene encodes CDR1 SGHRS and CDR2 YFSETQ. V lost 0 bases and J lost 8; bases outside the gene matches: 4. This CDR3 is built from 14 residues. The CDR3 DNA reads as TGCGCCAGCAGCTTGGGGACTAGCATCCATGAGCAGTTCTTC. It is translated as CASSLGTSIHEQFF.

On this clonotype: As the CDR3 is not closed by the conserved phenylalanine or tryptophan, this likely results from a read error. The chain joins TRBV6-6 to TRBJ1-4; D not resolved. Trimming pared 0 bases from V and 4 bases from J, leaving 12 bases between. CDR1 and CDR2 from the germline V gene are MNHNY and SVGAGI (reference sequence). The length of the CDR3 is 16 residues. The CDR3 DNA follows: TGTGCCAGCAGTTACTCGAATCGGGGATTTAATGAAAAACTGTTTGTT. This sequence encodes CASSYSNRGFNEKLFV.

Only a few counts were recorded for this clonotype. The chain has TRBV29-1 and TRBJ2-5; D gene ambiguous. The CDR3 contains 12 residues. The germline V gene has CDR1 SQVTM and CDR2 ANQGSEA. V was cut by 4 bases and J by 5 bases, with 11 bases left in between. CDR3 sequence (DNA): TGCAGCGTTGGGAACTTACGGGAGACCCAGTACTTC. Protein product: CSVGNLRETQYF.

The V call is TRBV20-1, the J call TRBJ2-3; TRBD1 might be the D (6 bases). This CDR3 spans 15 amino acids. Germline V gene data show CDR1 as DFQATT and CDR2 as SNEGSKA (reference sequence). V dropped 1 base and J dropped 5 bases, with 16 bases sitting between them. The CDR3 region is CSARGITGLRDTQYF. CDR3 sequence (DNA): TGCAGTGCTAGAGGCATTACAGGGTTGAGAGATACGCAGTATTTT.